This TCR beta chain was sequenced during a study of cytomegalovirus exposure and HLA in healthy donors. Study findings and constraints: The authors later linked a missense DCLRE1C variant to TCR beta V- and J-gene trimming. Earlier results showed most TCR beta V segments being productive about 90% or about 30% of the time. Roughly even sequencing depth across donors was the assumption behind the presence/absence analyses.

The CDR3 spans 16 residues. Trimming removed 0 bases from V and 7 bases from J; junction bases left unmatched: 7. Per germline, CDR1 MNHEY and CDR2 SVGAGI. The PCR made use of 60 Vbeta and 13 Jbeta primers. Using immunoSEQ multiplex PCR, the repertoire was profiled, and TCRdb retains in-frame clones only, with some absent. The sample carries 100,000 to 150,000 clones, around 82% recorded once. About this clone: Antigen: not known.

Donors were nominally healthy when sampled, though unrecorded immune exposures were likely. The material sequenced was PBMCs. The TCR originated in a man in his forties in good health and CMV-seronegative. The chain links TRBV6-5 to TRBJ1-5; 9 bases match TRBD1. The CDR3 sequence is CASSYSRWTGDQPQHF. The CDR3 region has the DNA TGTGCCAGCAGTTACTCGAGGTGGACAGGGGACCAGCCCCAGCATTTT.